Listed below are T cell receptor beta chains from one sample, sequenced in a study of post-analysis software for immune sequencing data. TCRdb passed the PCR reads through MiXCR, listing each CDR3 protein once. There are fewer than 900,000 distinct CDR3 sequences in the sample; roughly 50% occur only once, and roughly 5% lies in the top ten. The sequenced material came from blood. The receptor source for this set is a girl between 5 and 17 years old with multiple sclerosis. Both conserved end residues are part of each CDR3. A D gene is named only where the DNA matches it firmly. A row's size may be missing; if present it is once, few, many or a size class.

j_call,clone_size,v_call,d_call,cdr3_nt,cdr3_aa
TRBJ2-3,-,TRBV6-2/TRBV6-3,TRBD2,TGTGCCAGCATTAGCGGGAGCCCCACAGATACGCAGTATTTT,CASISGSPTDTQYF
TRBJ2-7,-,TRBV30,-,TGTGCCTGGAGTGTGACCCAGGGGCCCTACTACGAGCAGTACTTC,CAWSVTQGPYYEQYF
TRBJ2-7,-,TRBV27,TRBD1,TGTGCCAGCAGTCACGGACAGGGGATATACGAGCAGTACTTC,CASSHGQGIYEQYF
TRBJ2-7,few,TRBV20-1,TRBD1,TGCAGTGCTAGATGGACAGGGAACGGGTACAATGAGCAGTACTTC,CSARWTGNGYNEQYF
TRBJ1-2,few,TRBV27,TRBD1,TGTGCCAGCAGACTCACAGGGGACTATGGCTACACCTTC,CASRLTGDYGYTF
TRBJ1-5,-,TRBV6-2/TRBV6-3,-,TGTGCCAGCAGTTACGAGGCGTGGAGCAATCAGCCCCAGCATTTT,CASSYEAWSNQPQHF
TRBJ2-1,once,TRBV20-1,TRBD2,TGCAGTGCGAGGACTAGCGGGTACGAGCAGTTCTTC,CSARTSGYEQFF
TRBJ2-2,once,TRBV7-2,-,TGTGCCAGCAGCTTAGTTGGGACATCGATCGCCGGGGAGCTGTTTTTT,CASSLVGTSIAGELFF
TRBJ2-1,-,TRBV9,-,TGTGCCAGCAGCGTAAGAGGACTGGAGCAGTTCTTC,CASSVRGLEQFF
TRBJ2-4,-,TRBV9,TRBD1,TGTGCCAGCAGCGAGCCGGGACAGGGGGCCAAAAACATTCAGTACTTC,CASSEPGQGAKNIQYF
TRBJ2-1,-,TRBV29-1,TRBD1,TGCAGCGTTGTAGGACAGGGGGCAGGTGAGCAGTTCTTC,CSVVGQGAGEQFF
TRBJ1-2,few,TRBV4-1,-,TGCGCCAGCAGCCAAGATCAAAACAGCCTCTATGGCTACACCTTC,CASSQDQNSLYGYTF
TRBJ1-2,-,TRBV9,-,TGTGCCAGCAGCGGAATCCGGGACACTAACTATGGCTACACCTTC,CASSGIRDTNYGYTF
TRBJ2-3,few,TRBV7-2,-,TGTGCCAGCAGCTTAGGTGGGCCAGGGAGCACAGATACGCAGTATTTT,CASSLGGPGSTDTQYF
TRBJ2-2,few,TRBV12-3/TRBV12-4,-,TGTGCCAGCAGCCGGTCGGGTATCACCGGGGAGCTGTTTTTT,CASSRSGITGELFF
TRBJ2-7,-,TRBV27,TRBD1,TGTGCCAGCAGTCAAGACAGGGGACCAGGGGGGAGCCCCTACGAGCAGTACTTC,CASSQDRGPGGSPYEQYF
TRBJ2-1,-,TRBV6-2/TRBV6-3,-,TGTGCCAGCAGCTCCGTCTCCAATGAGCAGTTCTTC,CASSSVSNEQFF
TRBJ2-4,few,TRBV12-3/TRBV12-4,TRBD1,TGTGCCAGCAGTGGACAGGACAGGTTTGTTATCAAAAACATTCAGTACTTC,CASSGQDRFVIKNIQYF
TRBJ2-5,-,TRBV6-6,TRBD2,TGTGCCAGCAGTTACTGGACTAGCGGAGGCCAAGAGACCCAGTACTTC,CASSYWTSGGQETQYF
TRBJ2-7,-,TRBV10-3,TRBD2,TGTGCCATCAGTGAGTCGAGCGGGGGTGCCTACGAGCAGTACTTC,CAISESSGGAYEQYF
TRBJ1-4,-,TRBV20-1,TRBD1,TGCAGTGCTTTCAGACCAGGGGGAGGGGAAAAACTGTTTTTT,CSAFRPGGGEKLFF
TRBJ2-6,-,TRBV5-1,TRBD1,TGCGCCAGCAGCACCACCGGGACAGGGGGACACTCTGGGGCCAACGTCCTGACTTTC,CASSTTGTGGHSGANVLTF
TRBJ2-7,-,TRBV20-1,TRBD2,TGCAGTGCTAGAGATGCTAGCGGGAGCCGCTCCTACAATGAGCAGTACTTC,CSARDASGSRSYNEQYF
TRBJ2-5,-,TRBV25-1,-,TGTGCCAGCAGTAGTGGGCTCTCACCGGAAGAGACCCAGTACTTC,CASSSGLSPEETQYF
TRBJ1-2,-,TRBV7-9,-,TGTGCCAGCAGCTTACAGACCGTAGGGGGGTTTGGCTACACCTTC,CASSLQTVGGFGYTF
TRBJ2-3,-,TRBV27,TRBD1,TGTGCCAGCAGTTTATGGTCCGGACAGGTGGACACAGATACGCAGTATTTT,CASSLWSGQVDTDTQYF
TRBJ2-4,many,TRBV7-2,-,TGTGCCAGCAGCCCTGGGTCCTACATTCAGTACTTC,CASSPGSYIQYF
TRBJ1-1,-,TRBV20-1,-,TGCAGTGCTAGATCCCCTAAGGAAAGGGTGAACACTGAAGCTTTCTTT,CSARSPKERVNTEAFF
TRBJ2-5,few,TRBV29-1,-,TGCAGCGTTGACCCGGGACAAGAGACCCAGTACTTC,CSVDPGQETQYF
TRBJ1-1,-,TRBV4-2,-,TGTGCCAGCAGCCAAGTGCCGATGAACACTGAAGCTTTCTTT,CASSQVPMNTEAFF
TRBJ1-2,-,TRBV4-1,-,TGCGCCAGCAGCCACACTACAGGTGATGGCTACACCTTC,CASSHTTGDGYTF
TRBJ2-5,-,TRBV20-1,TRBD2,TGCAGTGCTAGAGTTTCTAGCGGGAGGGCCGGGGAGACCCAGTACTTC,CSARVSSGRAGETQYF
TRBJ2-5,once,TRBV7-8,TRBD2,TGTGCCAGCAGGGAGCTAGCGGCGGGAGAGACCCAGTACTTC,CASRELAAGETQYF
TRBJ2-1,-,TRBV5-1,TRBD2,TGCGCCAGCAGCTTGGAAGTGGGAGGGTACCCTGAGCAGTTCTTC,CASSLEVGGYPEQFF
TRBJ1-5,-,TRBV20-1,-,TGCAGTGGTAAGATGGGGACTCAGCCCCAGCATTTT,CSGKMGTQPQHF
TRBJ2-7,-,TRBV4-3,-,TGCGCCAGCAGCCAACGAACCGGGACACCGCGCTACGAGCAGTACTTC,CASSQRTGTPRYEQYF
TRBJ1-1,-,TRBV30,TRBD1,TGTGCCTGGAGTCTAGGACAGGGAAGAACTGAAGCTTTCTTT,CAWSLGQGRTEAFF
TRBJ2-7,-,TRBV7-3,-,TGTGCCAGCAGCCCCCACCCCTCGGGAGAGCAGTACTTC,CASSPHPSGEQYF
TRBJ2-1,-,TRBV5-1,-,TGCGCCAGCAGCCCTAGAGGGCCAAGCTCCTACAATGAGCAGTTCTTC,CASSPRGPSSYNEQFF
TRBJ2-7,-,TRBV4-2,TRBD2,TGTGCCAGCAGCCAAGAGCGGGCGCAGGGAGGGTACGAGCAGTACTTC,CASSQERAQGGYEQYF